This entry features one TCR beta chain sequence. Its antigen remains unidentified. Clones were sequenced by immunoSEQ multiplex PCR, and TCRdb holds only the in-frame ones, with some missing. The sample lists roughly 110,000 clones; 80% to 95% were seen once. This entry belongs to a study of CD4+ T cells in melanoma. The CDR3 is made up of 14 amino acids. Losses at the gene ends were 3 bases for V and 4 bases for J; bases not matched to a gene: 2. Germline-derived CDR1 and CDR2 are MNHNS and SASEGT. General study findings and limits: CD8+ T cell, macrophage and B cell function reportedly correlated with neoantigen-specific CD4+ T cells.

This clonotype was sampled from a human donor with melanoma. The sample was peripheral blood. The gene calls are TRBV6-1 and TRBJ1-5; 8 bases fit TRBD1. The CDR3 sequence is CASSEDRANQPQHF. CDR3 bases: TGTGCCAGCAGTGAGGACAGGGCGAATCAGCCCCAGCATTTT.